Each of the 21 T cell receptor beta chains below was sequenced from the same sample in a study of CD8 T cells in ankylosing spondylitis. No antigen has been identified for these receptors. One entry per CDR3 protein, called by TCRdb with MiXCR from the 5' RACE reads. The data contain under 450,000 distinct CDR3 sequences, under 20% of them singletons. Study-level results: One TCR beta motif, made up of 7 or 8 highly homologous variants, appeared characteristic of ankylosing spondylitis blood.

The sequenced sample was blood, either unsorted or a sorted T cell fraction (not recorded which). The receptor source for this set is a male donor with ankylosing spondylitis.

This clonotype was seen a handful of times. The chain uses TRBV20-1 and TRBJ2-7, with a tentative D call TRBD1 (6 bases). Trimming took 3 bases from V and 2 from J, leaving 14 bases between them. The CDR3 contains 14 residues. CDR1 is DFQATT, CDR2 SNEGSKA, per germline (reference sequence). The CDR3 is CSASRQGTPYEQYF. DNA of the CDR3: TGCAGTGCTAGTAGGCAGGGGACCCCCTACGAGCAGTACTTC.

The CDR3 DNA reads as TGTGCCAGCAGCCCAACATACAAATCCCAAGAGACCCAGTACTTC. Translating it yields CASSPTYKSQETQYF. The chain recombines TRBV11-1 with TRBJ2-5; unclear D gene. The V and J ends lost 5 bases and 1 base respectively, with 14 bases between them. Looked up from germline, CDR1 is SGHAT and CDR2 is FQDESV (reference sequence). The CDR3 length is 15 residues. Combining the CDR3 with reference TRBV11-1 and TRBJ2-5 gives the whole variable domain EAEVAQSPRYKITEKSQAVAFWCDPISGHATLYWYRQILGQGPELLVQFQDESVVDDSQLPKDRFSAERLKGVDSTLKIQPAELGDSAMYLCASSPTYKSQETQYFGPGTRLLVL.

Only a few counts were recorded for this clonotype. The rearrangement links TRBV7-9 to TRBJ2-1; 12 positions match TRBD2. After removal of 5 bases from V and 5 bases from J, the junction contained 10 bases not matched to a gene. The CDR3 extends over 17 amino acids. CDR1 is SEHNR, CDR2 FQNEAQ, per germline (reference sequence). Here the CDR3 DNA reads TGTGCCAGCAGCCCCCACGCCCTAGCGGGGGGGGACAATGAGCAGTTCTTC. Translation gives CASSPHALAGGDNEQFF.

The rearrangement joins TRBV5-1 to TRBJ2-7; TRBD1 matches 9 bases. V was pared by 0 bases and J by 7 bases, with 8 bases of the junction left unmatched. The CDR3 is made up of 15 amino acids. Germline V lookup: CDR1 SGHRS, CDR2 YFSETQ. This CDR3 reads CASSLAGQGLGEQYF. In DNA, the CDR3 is TGCGCCAGCAGCTTGGCTGGACAGGGGCTAGGGGAGCAGTACTTC.

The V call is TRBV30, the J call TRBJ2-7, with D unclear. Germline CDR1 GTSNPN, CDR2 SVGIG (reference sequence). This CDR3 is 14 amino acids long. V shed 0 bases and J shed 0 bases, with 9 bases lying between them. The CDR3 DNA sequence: TGTGCCTGGAGTGTACGAAGCAGCTCCTACGAGCAGTACTTC. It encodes CAWSVRSSSYEQYF.

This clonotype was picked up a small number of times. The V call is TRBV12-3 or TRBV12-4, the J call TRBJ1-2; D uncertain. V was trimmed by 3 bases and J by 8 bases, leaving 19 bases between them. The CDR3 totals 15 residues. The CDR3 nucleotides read TGTGCCAGCAGTTTTAAAGGGTCGTTAATGAGCGGCTACACCTTC. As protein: CASSFKGSLMSGYTF.

DNA for the CDR3: TGCAGCGGGCGGGCGGAAACGTCCTACGAGCAGTACTTC. Encoded protein: CSGRAETSYEQYF. The chain joins TRBV20-1 to TRBJ2-7, with D perhaps matching TRBD2 (5 bases). The germline gives CDR1 DFQATT, CDR2 SNEGSKA (reference sequence). CDR3 length equals 13 residues.

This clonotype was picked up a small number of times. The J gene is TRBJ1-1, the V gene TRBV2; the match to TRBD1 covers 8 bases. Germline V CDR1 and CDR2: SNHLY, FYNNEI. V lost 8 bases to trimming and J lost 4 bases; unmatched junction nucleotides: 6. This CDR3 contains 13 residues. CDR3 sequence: CASRYRGGTEAFF. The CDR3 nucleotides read TGTGCCAGCCGCTACAGGGGGGGCACTGAAGCTTTCTTT.

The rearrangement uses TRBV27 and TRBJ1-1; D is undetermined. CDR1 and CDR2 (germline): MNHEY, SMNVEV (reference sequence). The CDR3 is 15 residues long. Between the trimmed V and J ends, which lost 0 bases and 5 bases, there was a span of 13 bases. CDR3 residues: CASSLSSAAGTEAFF. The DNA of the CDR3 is TGTGCCAGCAGTTTATCGTCCGCGGCTGGGACTGAAGCTTTCTTT.

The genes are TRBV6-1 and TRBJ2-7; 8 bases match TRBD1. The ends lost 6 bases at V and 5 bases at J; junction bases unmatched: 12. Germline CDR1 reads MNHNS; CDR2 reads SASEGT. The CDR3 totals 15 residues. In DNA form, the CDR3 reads TGTGCCAGCAGCCGGGGACAGGCGCAAGGGGACGAGCAGTACTTC. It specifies CASSRGQAQGDEQYF.

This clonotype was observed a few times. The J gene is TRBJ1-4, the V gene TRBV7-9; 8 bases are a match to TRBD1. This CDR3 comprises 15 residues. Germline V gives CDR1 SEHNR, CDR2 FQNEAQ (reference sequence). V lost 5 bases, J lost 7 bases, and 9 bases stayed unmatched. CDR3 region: CASSKVGQGGEKLFF. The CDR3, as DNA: TGTGCCAGCAGCAAGGTCGGACAGGGTGGTGAAAAACTGTTTTTT.

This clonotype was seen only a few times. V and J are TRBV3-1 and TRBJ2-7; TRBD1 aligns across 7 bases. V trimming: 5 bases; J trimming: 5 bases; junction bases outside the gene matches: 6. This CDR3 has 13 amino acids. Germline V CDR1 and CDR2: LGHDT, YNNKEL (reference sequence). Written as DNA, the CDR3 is TGTGCCAGCAGCACAGGGGTAAGCAACGAGCAGTACTTC. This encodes CASSTGVSNEQYF.

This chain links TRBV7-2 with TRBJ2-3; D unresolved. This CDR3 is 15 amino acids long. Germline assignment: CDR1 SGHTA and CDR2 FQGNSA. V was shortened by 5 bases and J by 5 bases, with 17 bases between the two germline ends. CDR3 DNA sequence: TGTGCCAGCAGCACGTCCCCTAACCTGAAAGATACGCAGTATTTT. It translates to CASSTSPNLKDTQYF.

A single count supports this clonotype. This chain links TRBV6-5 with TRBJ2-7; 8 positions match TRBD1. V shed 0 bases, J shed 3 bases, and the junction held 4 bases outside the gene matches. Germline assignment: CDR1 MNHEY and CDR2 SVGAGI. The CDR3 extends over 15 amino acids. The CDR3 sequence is CASSYSTGAVYEQYF. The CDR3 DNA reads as TGTGCCAGCAGTTACTCGACAGGGGCTGTCTACGAGCAGTACTTC.

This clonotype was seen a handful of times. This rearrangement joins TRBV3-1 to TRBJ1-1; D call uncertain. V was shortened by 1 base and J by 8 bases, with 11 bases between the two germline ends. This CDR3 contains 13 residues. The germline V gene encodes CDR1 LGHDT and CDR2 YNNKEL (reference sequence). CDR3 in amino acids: CASSQGLAAEAFF. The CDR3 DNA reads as TGTGCCAGCAGCCAAGGATTAGCGGCAGAAGCTTTCTTT.

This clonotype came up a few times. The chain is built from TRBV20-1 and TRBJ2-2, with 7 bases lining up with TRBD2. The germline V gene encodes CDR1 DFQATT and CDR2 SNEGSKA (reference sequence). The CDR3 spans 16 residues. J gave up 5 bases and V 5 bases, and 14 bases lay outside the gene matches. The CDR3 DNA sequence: TGCAGTGCTGGGGGGGACCCAAGGGGACCAACCGGGGAGCTGTTTTTT. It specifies CSAGGDPRGPTGELFF.

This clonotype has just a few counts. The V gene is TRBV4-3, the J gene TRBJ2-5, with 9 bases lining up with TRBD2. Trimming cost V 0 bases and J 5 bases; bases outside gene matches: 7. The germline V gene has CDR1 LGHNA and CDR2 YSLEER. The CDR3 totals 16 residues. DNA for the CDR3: TGCGCCAGCAGCCAAGATCGGGGCGGGAGGGCTGAGACCCAGTACTTC. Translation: CASSQDRGGRAETQYF.

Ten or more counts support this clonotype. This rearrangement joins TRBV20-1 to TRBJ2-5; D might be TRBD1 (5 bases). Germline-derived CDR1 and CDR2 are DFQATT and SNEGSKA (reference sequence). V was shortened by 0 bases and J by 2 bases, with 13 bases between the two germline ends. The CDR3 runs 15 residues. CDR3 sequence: CSARDVKGVQETQYF. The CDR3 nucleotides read TGCAGTGCTAGAGATGTAAAAGGGGTACAAGAGACCCAGTACTTC.

This CDR3 is CSASRDSTLDTQYF. The CDR3 bases are TGCAGTGCTAGCCGGGACTCAACCCTAGATACGCAGTATTTT. The chain joins TRBV20-1 to TRBJ2-3; perhaps TRBD2 as D (6 bases). V lost 3 bases and J lost 5, with 15 bases in between. CDR3 length equals 14 residues. Germline CDR1 reads DFQATT; CDR2 reads SNEGSKA (reference sequence).

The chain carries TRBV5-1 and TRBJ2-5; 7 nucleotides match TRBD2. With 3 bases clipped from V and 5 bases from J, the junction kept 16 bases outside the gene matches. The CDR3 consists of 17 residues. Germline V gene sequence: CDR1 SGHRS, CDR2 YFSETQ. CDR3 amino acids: CASSSAWVAGVGETQYF. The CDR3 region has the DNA TGCGCCAGCAGCTCCGCCTGGGTGGCGGGAGTCGGTGAGACCCAGTACTTC.

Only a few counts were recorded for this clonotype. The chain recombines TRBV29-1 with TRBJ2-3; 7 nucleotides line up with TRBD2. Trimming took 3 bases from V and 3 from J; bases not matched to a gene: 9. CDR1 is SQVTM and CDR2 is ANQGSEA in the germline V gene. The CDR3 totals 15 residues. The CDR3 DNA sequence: TGCAGCGTTGACCGGGGGAGGGCGGTTACAGATACGCAGTATTTT. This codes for CSVDRGRAVTDTQYF.